The rows below give T cell receptor beta chains drawn from one sample of a study of cytomegalovirus exposure and HLA in healthy donors. This table comes from immunoSEQ multiplex PCR, and its TCRdb copy is limited to in-frame clones, with some not included. The sample lists 150,000 to 200,000 clones, around 84% seen once, with less than 9% in the top ten. Sequencing was done on a sample of PBMCs. Receptors were obtained from a man aged 18 to 29 in good health and CMV-seropositive. The CDR3 runs from the conserved cysteine through the conserved F or W.

length: 13; J: TRBJ2-1; V: TRBV6-5; CDR3: CASSYRGMGEQFF
length: 17; J: TRBJ2-2; V: TRBV4-2; CDR3: CASSQDMELPGTGELFF
length: 13; J: TRBJ2-7; V: TRBV28; CDR3: CASSLTNPYEQYF
length: 15; J: TRBJ1-1; V: TRBV4-1; CDR3: CASSSERQMNTEAFF
length: 15; J: TRBJ2-1; V: TRBV2; CDR3: CASSPLAGVGNEQFF
length: 14; J: TRBJ2-7; V: TRBV6-5; CDR3: CASSLADSSYEQYF
length: 12; J: TRBJ2-2; V: TRBV7-9; CDR3: CASRRSTGELFF
length: 14; J: TRBJ2-2; V: TRBV29-1; CDR3: CSVAGGGQVGELFF
length: 13; J: TRBJ2-5; V: TRBV9; CDR3: CASSPDQGETQYF
length: 13; J: TRBJ2-7; V: TRBV6-5; CDR3: CASSTLGSNEQYF
length: 15; J: TRBJ2-1; V: TRBV29-1; CDR3: CSFGKTGSSYNEQFF
length: 14; J: TRBJ2-1; V: TRBV28; CDR3: CASLKAGGLNEQFF
length: 15; J: TRBJ2-7; V: TRBV6-6; CDR3: CASTESWGPTYEQYF
length: 16; J: TRBJ2-2; V: TRBV6-4; CDR3: CASSEVSGSGTGELFF
length: 15; J: TRBJ2-1; V: TRBV28; CDR3: CASSPYSGAYNEQFF
length: 17; J: TRBJ1-1; V: TRBV5-6; CDR3: CASRPGQRLPMNTEAFF
length: 17; J: TRBJ1-5; V: TRBV2; CDR3: CASSEAKGPYNNQPQHF
length: 13; J: TRBJ1-5; V: TRBV11-2; CDR3: CASSFQFNQPQHF
length: 13; J: TRBJ2-7; V: TRBV27; CDR3: CASSSGPSYEQYF
length: 14; J: TRBJ2-1; V: TRBV7-6; CDR3: CASSRPQGYNEQFF
length: 15; J: TRBJ1-1; V: TRBV15; CDR3: CATSRVEVRGTEAFF
length: 14; J: TRBJ2-5; V: TRBV27; CDR3: CASSYTGRGETQYF
length: 14; J: TRBJ2-7; V: TRBV6-5; CDR3: CASTSAGGTYEQYF
length: 13; J: TRBJ1-1; V: TRBV28; CDR3: CASSQTGDTEAFF
length: 14; J: TRBJ2-7; V: TRBV7-2; CDR3: CASSFSGSLFEQYF
length: 11; J: TRBJ2-5; V: TRBV6-5; CDR3: CASSPQETQYF
length: 14; J: TRBJ2-7; V: TRBV28; CDR3: CASSTGSGAYEQYF